These T cell receptor beta chains were read from a single sample in a study of T cell changes during pregnancy in multiple sclerosis. Data came from immunoSEQ multiplex PCR; TCRdb stores just in-frame clones and leaves some out. The table records about 34,000 clones, about 87% of them present only once. The source was CD8+ T cells from peripheral blood mononuclear cells, collected in the third trimester of pregnancy. These receptors were taken from a female donor with multiple sclerosis, enrolled in a pregnancy study. Each CDR3 is given without its conserved first and last residue.

v_gene,j_gene,CDR3aa
TRBV5-6,TRBJ2-7,ASSVGLAGAYEQY
TRBV9,TRBJ2-1,ASSVSLAGGYNEQF
TRBV6-4,TRBJ2-1,ASSDSSGDYNEQF
TRBV29-1,TRBJ2-7,SVEEGAGVEQY
TRBV5-6,TRBJ2-5,ASSFSGNQETQY
TRBV6-5,TRBJ2-5,ASSYSGVSETQY
TRBV6-5,TRBJ1-2,ASKPRDTDYYGYT
TRBV27,TRBJ1-2,ASSNRDWGYGYT
TRBV9,TRBJ2-1,ASSVGTSGGSYNEQF
TRBV7-8,TRBJ1-4,ASSPPGQANEKLF
TRBV12-5,TRBJ2-7,ASGLTSGGRGGEQY
TRBV9,TRBJ1-2,ASSVEAHADRGGPYGYT
TRBV29-1,TRBJ2-7,SVLPATVAYEQY
TRBV7-9,TRBJ2-5,ASSFPLDTTEETQY
TRBV6-5,TRBJ2-5,ASSESFGETQY
TRBV6-5,TRBJ1-2,ASSSIGQAYGYT
TRBV9,TRBJ2-1,ASTKKGGTYNEQF
TRBV2,TRBJ2-1,ASSADRTNEQF
TRBV5-4,TRBJ2-7,ASSPLRSPGADEQY
TRBV11-3,TRBJ1-1,ASSQRGPNTEAF
TRBV7-6,TRBJ1-2,ASSRGTDPNYGYT
TRBV4-1,TRBJ2-7,ASSQGRDRNVYEQY
TRBV7-8,TRBJ2-5,ASSYWARETQY
TRBV6-6,TRBJ1-1,ATTRTGWETEAF
TRBV27,TRBJ2-7,ASSFFPGAYEQY
TRBV29-1,TRBJ1-2,SALPPGQGAHGYT
TRBV11-2,TRBJ2-3,ASSHASTSGGDTDTQY
TRBV7-9,TRBJ2-3,ASLSVLSTDTQY
TRBV7-9,TRBJ2-7,ASSSPDSSYEQY
TRBV9,TRBJ1-1,ASGGGTEAF
TRBV2,TRBJ2-2,ASSTTATGELF
TRBV27,TRBJ2-7,ASSITGVGTYEQY
TRBV5-8,TRBJ2-1,ASSPQTRPLGQF
TRBV14,TRBJ1-2,ASSHGPSGNYGYT
TRBV4-1,TRBJ2-7,ASSPQLGEGSSYEQY
TRBV20-1,TRBJ1-2,SAPTGFYT
TRBV7-6,TRBJ1-1,ASSPRGNSKTEAF